This T cell receptor (beta chain) appears in the sequencing data of a study of T-cell reconstitution after alpha-beta-depleted transplantation in children. The study, taken as a whole, reports: Diversity of TCRbeta at day 60 was high in some patients, arising from surviving recipient T cells and thymic progenitors. A year had passed since transplant, and T-cell counts and diversity by then came mostly from newly produced T cells. By about two months after transplant, alpha-beta T cells reportedly arose from several hundred graft clones that had expanded.

There are a few counts of this clonotype. The antigen is not known. During its preparation, the TCRbeta library received unique molecular identifiers. TCRdb reprocessed the PCR reads with MiXCR, giving one entry per CDR3 protein. This sample carries 450,000 to 550,000 distinct CDR3 sequences, over 10% of them seen once, and the ten largest clones take around 13%. V was pared by 5 bases and J by 3 bases, with 10 bases between. The CDR3 spans 14 residues. Looked up from germline, CDR1 is LNHDA and CDR2 is SQIVND (reference sequence). The chain has TRBV19 and TRBJ2-2; D remains unclear. This receptor was taken from a female patient aged 2 to 10 who had a stem cell transplant for aplastic anemia, so the T cells may come from the graft donor. Sequenced material: PBMCs, mostly from graft donor cells, taken 180 days after TCRalphabeta/CD19-depleted stem cell transplant. The CDR3 DNA is TGTGCCAGTAGTCTCCGGGTCCACACCGGGGAGCTGTTTTTT. It specifies CASSLRVHTGELFF. Filled out from reference TRBV19 and TRBJ2-2, the complete variable domain reads DGGITQSPKYLFRKEGQNVTLSCEQNLNHDAMYWYRQDPGQGLRLIYYSQIVNDFQKGDIAEGYSVSREKKESFPLTVTSAQKNPTAFYLCASSLRVHTGELFFGEGSRLTVL.